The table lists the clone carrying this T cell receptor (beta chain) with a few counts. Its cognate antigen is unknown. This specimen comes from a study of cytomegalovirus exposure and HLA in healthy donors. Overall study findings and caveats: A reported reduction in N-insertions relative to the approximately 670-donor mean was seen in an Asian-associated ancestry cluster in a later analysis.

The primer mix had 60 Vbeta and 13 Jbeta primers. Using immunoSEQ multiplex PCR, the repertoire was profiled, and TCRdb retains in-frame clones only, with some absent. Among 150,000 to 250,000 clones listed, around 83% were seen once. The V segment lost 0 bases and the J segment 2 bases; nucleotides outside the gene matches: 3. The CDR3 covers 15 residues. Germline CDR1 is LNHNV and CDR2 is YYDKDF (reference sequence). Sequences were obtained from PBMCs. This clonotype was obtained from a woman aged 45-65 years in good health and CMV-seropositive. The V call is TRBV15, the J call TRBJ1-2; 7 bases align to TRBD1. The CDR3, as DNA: TGTGCCACCAGCAGAGATCAGGGGGGCAACTATGGCTACACCTTC. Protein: CATSRDQGGNYGYTF.